This is a list of T cell receptor beta chains from one sample in a study of T cells after yellow fever vaccination. TCRdb re-derived calls from the 5' RACE reads in MiXCR, one entry per CDR3 protein. The data hold some 160,000 distinct CDR3 sequences, with around 9.7% observed a single time. This specimen consisted of CD8+ T cells sorted from PBMCs, obtained 45 days after the yellow fever booster vaccination. The receptors here all came from a man between 18 and 35 years old who received the YFV17D yellow fever vaccine. Both conserved end residues are part of each CDR3. A D gene is named only where the DNA matches it firmly. Only some rows state a clone size, as once, few, many or a class for expanded clones.

v_call	d_call	clone_size	j_call	cdr3_aa	cdr3_nt
TRBV7-7	TRBD2	many	TRBJ2-3	CASSLELAGTDTQYF	TGTGCTAGCAGCTTAGAACTAGCGGGCACAGATACGCAGTATTTT
TRBV7-2	.	few	TRBJ1-1	CASSLGPILLEAFF	TGTGCCAGCAGCTTAGGTCCTATTCTCCTTGAAGCTTTCTTT
TRBV7-6	TRBD1	.	TRBJ2-7	CASSLTGQPGYEQYF	TGTGCCAGCAGCTTAACGGGACAGCCTGGCTACGAGCAGTACTTC
TRBV5-6	TRBD2	.	TRBJ2-1	CASHWDTTAGGEQFF	TGTGCCAGCCACTGGGACACGACAGCGGGGGGCGAGCAGTTCTTC
TRBV7-9	TRBD1	.	TRBJ2-3	CASTPRTGIPDTQYF	TGTGCCAGCACCCCCCGGACAGGGATTCCAGATACGCAGTATTTT
TRBV7-9	.	few	TRBJ1-1	CASSLLAVLTEAFF	TGTGCCAGCAGCTTACTTGCGGTGTTGACTGAAGCTTTCTTT
TRBV6-6	.	once	TRBJ1-5	CASIGDSNQPQHF	TGTGCCAGCATTGGAGATAGCAATCAGCCCCAGCATTTT
TRBV4-1	.	few	TRBJ2-3	CASSQAIQYTDTQYF	TGCGCCAGCAGCCAAGCGATCCAGTACACAGATACGCAGTATTTT
TRBV20-1	TRBD1	many	TRBJ1-2	CSAMSRDRGDYGYTF	TGCAGTGCTATGTCCCGGGACAGGGGAGACTATGGCTACACCTTC
TRBV7-9	.	few	TRBJ1-6	CASSLAGLDSPLHF	TGTGCCAGCAGCTTAGCGGGTCTCGATTCACCCCTCCACTTT
TRBV10-2	TRBD2	.	TRBJ2-1	CAGSGTSSYNEQFF	TGCGCCGGCTCCGGGACTAGCTCCTACAATGAGCAGTTCTTC
TRBV7-9	.	.	TRBJ2-1	CASSLADGEQFF	TGTGCCAGCAGCTTAGCGGACGGAGAGCAGTTCTTC
TRBV5-1	.	few	TRBJ2-5	CASSFWGGREETQYF	TGCGCCAGCAGCTTCTGGGGGGGCAGGGAAGAGACCCAGTACTTC
TRBV4-2	TRBD2	.	TRBJ2-2	CASSLYSGGDMNTGELFF	TGTGCCAGCAGCCTATATAGCGGGGGGGATATGAACACCGGGGAGCTGTTTTTT
TRBV7-6	.	few	TRBJ2-5	CASSLEASVETQYF	TGTGCCAGCAGCTTAGAGGCTAGCGTGGAGACCCAGTACTTC
TRBV6-5	.	few	TRBJ1-1	CATSPGLGNTEAFF	TGTGCCACCTCTCCAGGGCTGGGGAACACTGAAGCTTTCTTT
TRBV7-9	.	few	TRBJ2-2	CASSLMAGYTGELFF	TGTGCCAGCAGCTTAATGGCAGGTTACACCGGGGAGCTGTTTTTT
TRBV20-1	.	.	TRBJ2-6	CSASESGANVLTF	TGCAGTGCTAGTGAGTCAGGGGCCAACGTCCTGACTTTC
TRBV6-2/TRBV6-3	TRBD2	.	TRBJ2-7	CASSYQGGYEQYF	TGTGCCAGCAGTTACCAGGGAGGGTACGAGCAGTACTTC
TRBV4-1	.	few	TRBJ2-3	CASSQVGGGGRTDTQYF	TGCGCCAGCAGCCAAGTAGGGGGAGGGGGCCGGACAGATACGCAGTATTTT
TRBV7-9	.	.	TRBJ2-5	CASSFSTRGYQETQYF	TGTGCCAGCAGCTTTTCCACCCGGGGGTACCAAGAGACCCAGTACTTC
TRBV4-1	TRBD1	many	TRBJ1-6	CASSHGLGTASPLHF	TGCGCCAGCAGCCATGGGCTTGGGACAGCTTCACCCCTCCACTTT